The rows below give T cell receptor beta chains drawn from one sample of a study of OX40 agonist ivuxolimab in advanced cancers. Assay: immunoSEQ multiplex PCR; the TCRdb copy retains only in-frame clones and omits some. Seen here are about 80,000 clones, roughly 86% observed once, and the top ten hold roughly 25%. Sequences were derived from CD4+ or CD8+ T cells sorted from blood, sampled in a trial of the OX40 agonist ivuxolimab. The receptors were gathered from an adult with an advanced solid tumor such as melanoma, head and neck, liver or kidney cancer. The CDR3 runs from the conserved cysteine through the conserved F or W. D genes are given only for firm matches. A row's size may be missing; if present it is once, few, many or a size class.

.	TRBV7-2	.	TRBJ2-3	CASSNDADTQYF	TGTGCCAGCAGCAATGACGCAGATACGCAGTATTTT
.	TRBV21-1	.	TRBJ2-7	CASSKGGRGTGFYEQYF	TGTGCCAGCAGCAAAGGGGGTAGGGGGACAGGATTCTACGAGCAGTACTTC
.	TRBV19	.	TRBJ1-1	CASSLPRGQGGEAFF	TGTGCCAGTAGTCTCCCCCGGGGGCAGGGTGGTGAAGCTTTCTTT
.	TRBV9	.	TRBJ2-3	CASSSRRGGQADTQYF	TGTGCCAGCAGCTCTCGCCGAGGGGGTCAGGCAGATACGCAGTATTTT
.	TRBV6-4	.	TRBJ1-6	CASSVDRQPNSPLHF	TGTGCCAGCAGTGTTGATAGGCAGCCGAATTCACCCCTCCACTTT
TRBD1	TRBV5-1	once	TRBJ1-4	CASSLYKGASNEKLFF	TGCGCCAGCAGCCTTTATAAGGGGGCCTCTAATGAAAAACTGTTTTTT
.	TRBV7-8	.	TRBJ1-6	CASSLDRNNSPLHF	TGTGCCAGCAGCTTAGACAGGAATAATTCACCCCTCCACTTT
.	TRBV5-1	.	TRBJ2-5	CASSLGQQETQYF	TGCGCCAGCAGCTTGGGACAGCAAGAGACCCAGTACTTC
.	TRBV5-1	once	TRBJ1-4	CASSSGTNEKLFF	TGCGCCAGTTCCTCTGGAACTAATGAAAAACTGTTTTTT
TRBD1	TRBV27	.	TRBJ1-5	CASSFRVPDRGRVTGQPQHF	TGTGCCAGCAGTTTCCGCGTCCCGGACAGGGGTCGAGTTACGGGGCAGCCCCAGCATTTT
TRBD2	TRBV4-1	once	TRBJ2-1	CASSQGTSGVREQFF	TGCGCCAGCAGCCAAGGGACTAGCGGGGTTAGGGAGCAGTTCTTC
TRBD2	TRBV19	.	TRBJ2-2	CASSILRRGAPGELFF	TGTGCCAGTAGTATTTTGAGGCGGGGGGCTCCCGGGGAGCTGTTTTTT
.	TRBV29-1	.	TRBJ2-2	CSVTGDGQTGELFF	TGCAGCGTTACAGGCGACGGGCAGACCGGGGAGCTGTTTTTT
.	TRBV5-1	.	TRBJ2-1	CASSLEESSYNEQFF	TGCGCCAGCAGCTTGGAGGAGAGCTCCTACAATGAGCAGTTCTTC
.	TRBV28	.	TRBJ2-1	CASSFSQLNEQFF	TGTGCCAGCAGTTTCTCTCAACTCAATGAGCAGTTCTTC
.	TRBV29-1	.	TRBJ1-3	CSVTSTGGSSGNTIYF	TGCAGCGTTACTTCTACCGGGGGCAGCTCTGGAAACACCATATATTTT
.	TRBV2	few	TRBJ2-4	CASSGDPNIQYF	TGTGCCAGCTCGGGGGACCCAAACATTCAGTACTTC
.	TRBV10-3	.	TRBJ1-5	CATTRAWPEQPQHF	TGTGCCACCACCCGGGCCTGGCCCGAACAGCCCCAGCATTTT
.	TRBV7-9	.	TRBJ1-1	CASSPRDFTEAFF	TGTGCCAGCAGCCCCAGGGATTTCACTGAAGCTTTCTTT
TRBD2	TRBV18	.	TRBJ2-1	CASSLSTSGGYYNEQFF	TGTGCCAGCTCACTCTCGACTAGCGGGGGGTACTACAATGAGCAGTTCTTC
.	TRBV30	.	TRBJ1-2	CAWKGQNPNYGYTF	TGTGCCTGGAAGGGACAAAATCCTAACTATGGCTACACCTTC
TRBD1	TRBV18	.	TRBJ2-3	CASSPGVPGGGDTQYF	TGTGCCAGCTCACCGGGTGTGCCAGGGGGTGGAGATACGCAGTATTTT
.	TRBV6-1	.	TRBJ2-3	CASSEIGGETDTQYF	TGTGCCAGCAGTGAGATTGGGGGAGAGACAGATACGCAGTATTTT
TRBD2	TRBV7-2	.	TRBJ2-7	CASSPDGTRSSYEQYF	TGTGCCAGCAGCCCTGACGGGACTAGATCATCCTACGAGCAGTACTTC
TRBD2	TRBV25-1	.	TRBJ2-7	CASSEGGTSKVEQYF	TGTGCCAGCAGTGAAGGCGGGACTAGTAAGGTCGAGCAGTACTTC
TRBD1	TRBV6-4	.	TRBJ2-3	CASSDSAGGNTDTQYF	TGTGCCAGCAGTGACTCGGCAGGGGGCAATACAGATACGCAGTATTTT
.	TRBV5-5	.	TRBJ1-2	CASSLADPYGYTF	TGTGCCAGCAGTCTAGCGGATCCCTATGGCTACACCTTC
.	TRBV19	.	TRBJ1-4	CASSIGGAAETNEKLFF	TGTGCCAGTAGTATAGGTGGGGCGGCAGAAACTAATGAAAAACTGTTTTTT
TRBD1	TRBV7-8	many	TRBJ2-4	CASSQNDRALAKNIQYF	TGTGCCAGCAGCCAGAACGACAGGGCCTTGGCCAAAAACATTCAGTACTTC
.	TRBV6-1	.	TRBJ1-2	CASAPDSGNGYTF	TGTGCCAGCGCCCCCGATAGCGGAAATGGCTACACCTTC
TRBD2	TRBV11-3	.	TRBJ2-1	CASSLESGGYNEQFF	TGTGCCAGCAGCTTAGAAAGCGGGGGGTACAATGAGCAGTTCTTC
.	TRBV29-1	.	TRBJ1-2	CSVEEVPLSLYTF	TGCAGCGTTGAAGAGGTACCCCTCTCCTTATACACCTTC
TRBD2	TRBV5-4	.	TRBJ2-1	CASSLGGRASYNEQFF	TGTGCCAGCAGCTTGGGCGGGAGGGCCTCCTACAATGAGCAGTTCTTC
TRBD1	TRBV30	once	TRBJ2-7	CAWWRRGSYEQYF	TGTGCCTGGTGGCGCAGGGGGAGCTACGAGCAGTACTTC
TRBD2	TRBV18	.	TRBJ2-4	CASSPVDSGRVAKNIQYF	TGTGCCAGCTCACCAGTCGATAGCGGGAGGGTAGCCAAAAACATTCAGTACTTC
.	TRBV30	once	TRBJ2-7	CAWSDRRLAGYEQYF	TGTGCCTGGAGTGATCGTCGTCTAGCAGGATACGAGCAGTACTTC
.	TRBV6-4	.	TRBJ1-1	CASSETRGLEAFF	TGTGCCAGCAGTGAAACCAGGGGACTTGAAGCTTTCTTT
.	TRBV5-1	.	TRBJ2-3	CASSLKDTQYF	TGCGCCAGCAGCTTGAAAGATACGCAGTATTTT
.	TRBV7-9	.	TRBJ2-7	CASSFRDEQYF	TGTGCCAGCAGCTTCAGGGACGAGCAGTACTTC
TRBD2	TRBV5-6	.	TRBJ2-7	CASSLRGEAYEQYF	TGTGCCAGCAGCTTGCGGGGGGAAGCCTACGAGCAGTACTTC
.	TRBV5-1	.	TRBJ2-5	CASSPTGGGETQYF	TGCGCCAGCAGCCCTACAGGGGGAGGGGAGACCCAGTACTTC
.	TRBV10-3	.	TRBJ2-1	CATANQGGYNEQFF	TGTGCCACCGCGAACCAGGGGGGCTACAATGAGCAGTTCTTC
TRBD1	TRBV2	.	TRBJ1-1	CASRGDRANTEAFF	TGTGCCAGCAGAGGGGACAGGGCGAACACTGAAGCTTTCTTT
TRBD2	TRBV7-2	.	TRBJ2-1	CASSPFTSGYNEQFF	TGTGCCAGCAGCCCTTTTACTAGCGGGTACAATGAGCAGTTCTTC
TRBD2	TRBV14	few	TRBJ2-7	CASSLLGLAGGFTYEQYF	TGTGCCAGCAGCCTGCTTGGACTAGCGGGGGGATTCACCTACGAGCAGTACTTC
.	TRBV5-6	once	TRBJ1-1	CASSSMNTEAFF	TGTGCCAGCAGCTCAATGAACACTGAAGCTTTCTTT
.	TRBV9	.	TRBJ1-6	CASSVGGSINSPLHF	TGTGCCAGCAGCGTCGGGGGGTCCATTAATTCACCCCTCCACTTT
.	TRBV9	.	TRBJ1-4	CASSVGTQTNEKLFF	TGTGCCAGCAGCGTCGGGACGCAAACTAATGAAAAACTGTTTTTT